This T cell receptor beta chain was sequenced for a study of shared clonotypes between healthy human individuals (dated by TCRdb to 2020 to 2021). About the study as a whole: A few men and a couple of women, aged 18 to 49 years, made up the cohort. Blood TCR repertoires of roughly five healthy adults were deeply sequenced to estimate repertoire size and the extent of clonotype sharing between individuals. Per donor, three plates each were used for CD4 naive and CD4 memory, two for CD8 naive, and one for CD8 memory. Different laboratories and diverse techniques were used to prepare libraries and sequence TCR repertoires, to increase sequencing depth and limit assay-specific biases. Leukapheresis yielded between about 0.94 and 9 billion PBMCs per donor.

Including the terminal cysteine and phenylalanine, the CDR3 comprises 15 residues. The sequence is cut down to CDR3 DNA, 45 bases in frame from base 1. V lost 6 bases and J lost 4 bases, and the count of bases not matched to a germline gene is 9. CDR1 and CDR2, looked up from the germline V gene, are MDHEN and SYDVKM. Paper-wide results and their limitations: Rarefaction of sorted-subset datasets indicated incomplete sequencing despite the large sequencing depth. Sampling was restricted to blood, and TCR repertoires in tissue are likely to differ from TCR repertoires in blood. Compared with non-shared clonotypes, clonotypes shared by all four sorted-subset donors had higher generation probabilities. Based on pairwise subsampling, the degree of clonotype sharing among donors was expected to be affected by sequencing depth. Estimated clonotype richness was generally larger for naive than for memory subsets. The genetic and exposure-history diversity represented was limited by the small number of donors. Sharing across a few donors was observed for around 5% of naive CD4, around 3.5% of naive CD8, 2% to 2.5% of memory CD4, and about 0.4% of memory CD8 clonotypes.

Healthy HIV-negative adults with no recently reported acute infections or vaccinations were included as donors. Every donor was a Caucasian adult residing in Nashville, Tennessee, USA. Magnetic negative selection was used to enrich CD4+ T cells, after which naive cells were positively selected on CD45RA and the negative fraction became the memory subset. Blood was collected by leukapheresis, and PBMCs were isolated by Ficoll-Histopaque density gradient centrifugation and then cryopreserved in liquid nitrogen vapor phase. Analytical flow cytometry was used to check the purity and quantity of each magnetically sorted T cell population. Each sorted fraction had its genomic DNA isolated and then quantified by UV absorbance on a Nanodrop 2000c. Concerning this clone: The antigen it binds to is not known. The sample holds no much larger clone one base away, and base qualities are not on file.

TCR CDR3 regions were amplified from genomic DNA by multiplex PCR using the deep immunoSEQ assay. Extracted genomic DNA from each cell subset was distributed evenly across all wells of several immunoSEQ 96-well plates, and each plate was treated as a replicate. For sorted subsets, about 200 ng genomic DNA, equal to 30,000 or so T cell genomes, was loaded into each replicate PCR. Purified libraries were measured with a Qubit 3.0 fluorometer, size-checked on a Bioanalyzer 2100, and measured again with the KAPA Library Quantification kit. A separate single-read 150-cycle Illumina NextSeq 550 flow cell was used to sequence each immunoSEQ 96-well plate. Per the source publication's procedure: Because only junctional sequences without quality scores were contained in the immunoSEQ output, filtering matching that applied to full-length reads could not be performed. To assign V/J genes and CDR3, sequences were annotated using PyIR, a Python wrapper for IgBLAST v1.9, with IMGT germline references. Reads were removed for weak V/J assignments (E-value above 1e-6), missing CDR3, stop codons, out-of-frame junctions, or ambiguous translated residues. V3J clonotypes were defined as sequences sharing an identical inferred V gene, J gene, and CDR3 amino acid sequence. The percentage overlap between two repertoires was calculated by dividing the number of shared unique clonotypes by the size of the smaller repertoire. RTK rarefaction, the Chao1 estimator, and Recon v2.1 estimates of unobserved clonotypes were used to assess repertoire richness. Generation probabilities for all TCRbeta clonotypes obtained by the gDNA method from a handful of donors were computed using OLGA. TCRdb took over this immuneACCESS table, retaining in-frame rearrangements with V and J assigned. Such tables are incomplete; in checked studies, under half of the missing clones stem from an unresolved V gene, and the remainder is unexplained. That table gives V, J and clone size, and the DNA gave D and trimming. Present in this sample are approximately 2.1 million clones, more than 80% of which were seen just once. 0.35% to 0.5% of the sample goes to the ten largest clones.

Specimen: naive CD4+ T cells from PBMCs. The cell subset or site label of this sample denotes: CD45RA+ positively selected. The sequence came from a man younger than 30 in good health. Some clones in this sample may be carry-over from other donors' samples. The chain is assembled from TRBV28 and TRBJ1-5; 7 bases in between match TRBD1. The DNA is as follows: TGTGCCAGCAGCCCCAGACAGGGTAGGAATCAGCCCCAGCATTTT. Its amino acids are CASSPRQGRNQPQHF.